This record concerns one T cell receptor beta chain sequence. The data were obtained in a study of technical replicates of blood from a few donors. Per germline, CDR1 SGHVS and CDR2 FQNEAQ. V gave up 9 bases and J gave up 1 base, with 6 bases separating them. The CDR3 covers 12 residues. The assay was immunoSEQ multiplex PCR, and TCRdb's table has in-frame clones only and misses some. Among 40,000 to 55,000 clones listed, approximately 95% were seen once. The J gene is TRBJ1-4, the V gene TRBV7-8; D is unresolved. The TCR originated in a human donor in good health. What was sequenced was T cells isolated from PBMCs. The CDR3 DNA is TGTGCCAGTCAAATAACTAATGAAAAACTGTTTTTT. Protein product: CASQITNEKLFF.